A single sample is the source of the 21 T cell receptor beta chains below, sequenced in a study of OX40 agonist ivuxolimab in advanced cancers. Method: immunoSEQ multiplex PCR; TCRdb's copy keeps in-frame clones and lacks some. Of 50,000 to 65,000 clones listed, 86% were seen once; the top ten hold about 1%. This material consisted of CD4+ or CD8+ T cells sorted from blood, taken in a trial of the OX40 agonist ivuxolimab. These receptors were taken from an adult with an advanced solid tumor such as melanoma, head and neck, liver or kidney cancer.

This clone ranks as medium-sized. This chain connects TRBV27 to TRBJ1-5, with D unclear. In germline, CDR1 is MNHEY, CDR2 SMNVEV (reference sequence). Deletions cut 4 bases from V and 0 bases from J, with 4 bases between. This CDR3 region has 13 residues. CDR3 DNA: TGTGCCAGCAGTTACGATAGCAATCAGCCCCAGCATTTT. Its protein is CASSYDSNQPQHF.

The V call is TRBV19, the J call TRBJ2-7, with TRBD1 as a possible D gene (6 bases). Germline lookup yields CDR1 LNHDA and CDR2 SQIVND (reference sequence). Trimming shortened V by 3 bases and J by 3 bases, and 9 bases separated the two germline ends. This CDR3 has 13 residues. The CDR3 coding sequence is TGTGCCAGTAGTATTGGGGGCGGCTACGAGCAGTACTTC. Protein: CASSIGGGYEQYF.

This clone appeared a few times. This sequence joins TRBV7-9 and TRBJ1-1; TRBD1 is a possible D gene (5 bases). This CDR3 spans 13 amino acids. The V gene's germline CDR1 is SEHNR and CDR2 FQNEAQ (reference sequence). V lost 5 bases and J lost 1, with 8 bases in between. DNA for the CDR3: TGTGCCAGCAGCCCCAGGGCGAACACTGAAGCTTTCTTT. This gives the protein CASSPRANTEAFF.

This chain connects TRBV19 to TRBJ2-1; 7 positions match TRBD1. The germline V gene has CDR1 LNHDA and CDR2 SQIVND (reference sequence). Trimming took 2 bases from V and 2 from J; bases not matched to a gene: 6. This CDR3 is 16 amino acids long. The CDR3 reads CASSILSDRAYNEQFF. CDR3 nucleotide sequence: TGTGCCAGTAGTATACTAAGCGACAGGGCCTACAATGAGCAGTTCTTC.

This chain links TRBV5-6 with TRBJ1-1; D is perhaps TRBD1 (6 bases). The V end lost 0 bases, the J end lost 2 bases, and 14 bases lay between the germline ends. The CDR3 consists of 16 residues. Germline values: CDR1 SGHDT, CDR2 YYEEEE. CDR3 sequence (DNA): TGTGCCAGCAGCTTGGACCGGGGGCCAGGAAACACTGAAGCTTTCTTT. This gives the protein CASSLDRGPGNTEAFF.

This chain joins TRBV27 and TRBJ2-5; 13 nucleotides line up with TRBD2. This CDR3 spans 18 amino acids. J lost 4 bases, V lost 6 bases, and 14 bases had no gene match. CDR1 is MNHEY, CDR2 SMNVEV, per germline (reference sequence). The CDR3 DNA reads TGTGCCAGCAGCCCGGGACTAGCGGGGCCCAGGGGGTTAGAGACCCAGTACTTC. Translated: CASSPGLAGPRGLETQYF.

V gene TRBV6-5 combines with J gene TRBJ2-7, with 9 bases matching TRBD2. The CDR3 has 14 amino acids. CDR1 is MNHEY, CDR2 SVGAGI, per germline. V lost 6 bases and J lost 5; bases outside the gene matches: 8. The CDR3 nucleotides are TGTGCCAGCAGAAAGGGACTAGCTGCTGACGAGCAGTACTTC. Its protein is CASRKGLAADEQYF.

The chain employs TRBV28 and TRBJ1-2; 7 bases line up with TRBD1. The CDR3 contains 17 residues. Germline CDR1 is MDHEN and CDR2 is SYDVKM. J was trimmed by 4 bases and V by 1 base; bases with no gene match: 12. The CDR3 here is CASSLSTLGTAFYGYTF. The CDR3 DNA sequence: TGTGCCAGCAGTTTATCGACCCTCGGGACAGCCTTCTATGGCTACACCTTC.

This clone occurred a few times. This rearrangement joins TRBV10-1 to TRBJ1-1; D gene uncertain. Germline assignment: CDR1 WNHNN and CDR2 SYGVQD (reference sequence). Trimming left V 2 bases short and J 3 bases short, with 13 bases between. The CDR3 is made up of 15 amino acids. CDR3 nucleotides: TGCGCCAGCAGTGAGAGTTCCCCGGTTTACACTGAAGCTTTCTTT. Translation gives CASSESSPVYTEAFF.

The V call is TRBV30, the J call TRBJ2-1, with 9 bases that match TRBD2. The length of the CDR3 is 18 residues. Germline V lookup: CDR1 GTSNPN, CDR2 SVGIG (reference sequence). V lost 0 bases and J lost 0; bases outside the gene matches: 9. The CDR3 DNA reads as TGTGCCTGGAGTGTGAGTCCGCATAGCGGGAGCTCCTACAATGAGCAGTTCTTC. Its protein product is CAWSVSPHSGSSYNEQFF.

This clone showed up just once. The rearrangement links TRBV5-6 to TRBJ2-3; 8 positions match TRBD2. The CDR3 spans 15 residues. The germline CDR1 and CDR2 sequences are SGHDT and YYEEEE. Trimming took 3 bases from V and 6 from J; bases not matched to a gene: 9. The CDR3 loop reads CASSWYGRALDTQYF. The CDR3 nucleotides read TGTGCCAGCAGCTGGTACGGGAGGGCCCTGGATACGCAGTATTTT.

The chain links TRBV4-1 to TRBJ2-7; 8 bases line up with TRBD1. Germline V gene data show CDR1 as MGHRA and CDR2 as YSYEKL. CDR3 length: 13 residues. With 6 bases clipped from V and 3 bases from J, the junction kept 4 bases outside the gene matches. The CDR3 is CASRQTGGYEQYF. The DNA of the CDR3 is TGCGCCAGCAGACAAACAGGGGGCTACGAGCAGTACTTC.

The rearrangement links TRBV4-2 to TRBJ1-2; 8 positions agree with TRBD1. V shed 3 bases and J 4 bases; nucleotides not matched to a gene: 4. The CDR3 totals 14 residues. Per the germline V gene, CDR1 is LGHNA and CDR2 is YNFKEQ. The chain's CDR3 is CASSQGQGAYGYTF. In nucleotides, the CDR3 is TGTGCCAGCAGCCAGGGTCAGGGGGCCTATGGCTACACCTTC.

The chain carries TRBV18 and TRBJ2-3, with unresolved D. The CDR3 covers 12 residues. CDR1 KGHSH and CDR2 LQKENI come from the germline V gene. V gave up 6 bases and J gave up 3 bases, with 7 bases separating them. CDR3 protein: CASSSDTDTQYF. CDR3 DNA sequence: TGTGCCAGCTCGTCGGATACAGATACGCAGTATTTT.

The V and J genes are TRBV4-2 and TRBJ1-5; 8 bases line up with TRBD1. Germline CDR1 and CDR2: LGHNA and YNFKEQ. The CDR3 totals 16 residues. V lost 0 bases to trimming and J lost 7 bases; unmatched junction nucleotides: 8. The CDR3 DNA reads as TGTGCCAGCAGCCAAGAGGGCCAGGGGGCCCGGCAGCCCCAGCATTTT. Protein: CASSQEGQGARQPQHF.

The V call is TRBV7-2, the J call TRBJ2-3; 11 bases map to TRBD2. The germline gives CDR1 SGHTA, CDR2 FQGNSA. The CDR3 spans 16 residues. V trimming: 0 bases; J trimming: 3 bases; junction bases outside the gene matches: 2. Here the CDR3 reads CASSLARLAGTDTQYF. DNA for the CDR3: TGTGCCAGCAGCTTAGCGCGACTAGCGGGAACAGATACGCAGTATTTT.

V gene TRBV28 combines with J gene TRBJ2-2, with TRBD2 matching over 8 bases. This CDR3 is 12 amino acids long. J gave up 8 bases and V 6 bases, and 2 bases lay outside the gene matches. In germline, CDR1 is MDHEN, CDR2 SYDVKM. The CDR3 DNA follows: TGTGCCAGCAGAAGACTAGCGGGGGAGCTGTTTTTT. It translates to CASRRLAGELFF.

V gene TRBV12-1 combines with J gene TRBJ1-2; TRBD1, the table's D call, lacks a check against the DNA. TRBV12-1 is reported as a pseudogene. CDR3 size: 19 residues. CDR3 sequence reads: CASSFHAPGQGIVDYGYTF. For the CDR3, the DNA is TGTGCCAGCAGCTTTCATGCCCCGGGACAGGGGATAGTCGACTATGGCTACACCTTC.

This chain connects TRBV19 to TRBJ1-5; TRBD1 agrees at 10 bases. This CDR3 has 16 residues. Germline V lookup: CDR1 LNHDA, CDR2 SQIVND (reference sequence). V lost 5 bases, J lost 1 base, and 5 bases stayed unmatched. This CDR3 is CASSPRTGGSNQPQHF. CDR3 DNA sequence: TGTGCCAGTAGTCCACGGACAGGGGGAAGCAATCAGCCCCAGCATTTT.

The CDR3 region is CASSPPGLAGVEQYF. CDR3 sequence (DNA): TGTGCCAGCAGCCCACCCGGGCTAGCGGGTGTCGAGCAGTACTTC. J is TRBJ2-7 and V is TRBV7-2, with 8 nucleotides matching TRBD2. V shed 5 bases, J shed 6 bases, and the junction held 12 bases outside the gene matches. This CDR3 has 15 residues. Germline V lookup: CDR1 SGHTA, CDR2 FQGNSA.

The CDR3 spells CASSLGRDGGGYTF. CDR3 in DNA: TGTGCCAGCAGCTTAGGCAGGGATGGCGGTGGCTACACCTTC. This chain uses TRBV7-8 with TRBJ1-2; maybe TRBD1 (5 bases). Germline values: CDR1 SGHVS, CDR2 FQNEAQ. V was pared by 1 base and J by 7 bases, with 13 bases between. This CDR3 is 14 amino acids long.